The next 7 T cell receptor beta chains were all read from a single sample in a study of radiotherapy plus CTLA-4 blockade in lung cancer. TCRdb's copy holds only in-frame clones and misses some; the assay was immunoSEQ multiplex PCR. Here the sample spans roughly 44,000 clones, 70% to 80% being singletons. The sample here was peripheral blood, taken from a patient treated with radiotherapy plus ipilimumab. The receptors were sampled from a human donor with non-small cell lung cancer who had stable disease on radiotherapy plus ipilimumab.

The chain recombines TRBV2 with TRBJ1-1; D is unresolved. The CDR3 is 16 amino acids. Trimming removed 7 bases from V and 1 base from J, with 19 bases in between. Germline CDR1 and CDR2: SNHLY and FYNNEI. The CDR3 spells CASTFTQSSRNTEAFF. The CDR3 region has the DNA TGTGCCAGCACCTTCACCCAAAGTTCGAGGAACACTGAAGCTTTCTTT.

The chain employs TRBV15 and TRBJ1-3; unclear D gene. The CDR3 sequence is 15 residues long. CDR1 is LNHNV, CDR2 YYDKDF, per germline (reference sequence). The V end lost 4 bases, the J end lost 1 base, and 11 bases lay between the germline ends. The CDR3 sequence is CATSTSPGSGNTIYF. CDR3 bases: TGTGCCACCAGCACGAGTCCGGGTTCTGGAAACACCATATATTTT.

The chain couples TRBV28 to TRBJ1-2, with 9 bases lining up with TRBD1. CDR3 size: 14 residues. V lost 3 bases to trimming and J lost 4 bases; unmatched junction nucleotides: 3. Germline loops: CDR1 MDHEN, CDR2 SYDVKM. The CDR3 coding sequence is TGTGCCAGCAGTTTCGTGGACAGGGGCTATGGCTACACCTTC. It encodes CASSFVDRGYGYTF.

The J gene is TRBJ1-4, the V gene TRBV7-9, with D perhaps matching TRBD1 (5 bases). Trimming removed 1 base from V and 7 bases from J, with 13 bases in between. The length of the CDR3 is 15 residues. The germline V gene has CDR1 SEHNR and CDR2 FQNEAQ (reference sequence). The CDR3 nucleotides are TGTGCCAGCAGCTTAGAAGCAGGGCGGTTTGAAAAACTGTTTTTT. Encoded protein: CASSLEAGRFEKLFF.

This sequence joins TRBV27 and TRBJ2-2, with 8 bases fitting TRBD1. Unmatched junction bases numbered 8, after V lost 7 bases and J lost 4 bases. This CDR3 region has 15 residues. Per germline, CDR1 MNHEY and CDR2 SMNVEV (reference sequence). In nucleotides, the CDR3 is TGTGCCAGCACCAGGGGGCGAAAGGGCACCGGGGAGCTGTTTTTT. This gives the protein CASTRGRKGTGELFF.

The V call is TRBV7-7, the J call TRBJ2-1; D gene ambiguous. V shed 5 bases and J shed 0 bases, with 11 bases lying between them. The CDR3 runs 15 residues. Germline V gene lookup returns CDR1 SSHAT and CDR2 FNYEAQ (reference sequence). The CDR3 is CASSAEYSSYNEQFF. The CDR3, as DNA: TGTGCCAGCAGCGCTGAGTACAGCTCCTACAATGAGCAGTTCTTC. The complete variable domain, with remaining parts taken from reference TRBV7-7 and TRBJ2-1, reads GAGVSQSPRYKVTKRGQDVTLRCDPISSHATLYWYQQALGQGPEFLTYFNYEAQPDKSGLPSDRFSAERPEGSISTLTIQRTEQRDSAMYRCASSAEYSSYNEQFFGPGTRLTVL.

V usage is TRBV10-3 and J usage is TRBJ1-1; perhaps TRBD1 as D (5 bases). CDR1 is ENHRY and CDR2 is SYGVKD in the germline V gene. The CDR3 loop spans 18 amino acids. V lost 0 bases, J lost 0 bases, and 17 bases lay in between. The CDR3 DNA reads as TGTGCCATCAGTGAGTCGCCTTTGGGGGACCCCATGAACACTGAAGCTTTCTTT. Encoded protein: CAISESPLGDPMNTEAFF.